Listed below are T cell receptor beta chains from one sample, sequenced in a study of PD-1 blockade in classical Hodgkin lymphoma. Measured with immunoSEQ multiplex PCR; TCRdb has only the in-frame clones, and not every one. The sample holds about 17,000 clones, roughly 82% seen once. This material consisted of peripheral blood mononuclear cells (PBMCs), taken before the second cycle of nivolumab. All receptors derive from a human donor with classical Hodgkin lymphoma. CDR3s include the opening cysteine and the closing phenylalanine or tryptophan.

TRBV11-1 | CASSRQEGTGELFF
TRBV11-2 | CASSLEFTSTDTQYF
TRBV9 | CASSVEGVITNYGYTF
TRBV6-6 | CASSPSGGSYEQYF
TRBV15 | CATSRDPHQPQHF
TRBV27 | CASIPTPGQQKAFF
TRBV23-1 | CASSQATGGQPQHF
TRBV7-9 | CASSVAEYNEQFF
TRBV18 | CASSRETGGDEAFF
TRBV25-1 | CAIETGGISGNQPQHF
TRBV6-6 | CASSRGQGMLGTEAFF
TRBV6-1 | CASSEVLAGQETQYF
TRBV7-6 | CASSYGGGSTDTQYF
TRBV6-5 | CASLGGKSSYEQYF
TRBV4-1 | CASSQDERREQFF
TRBV7-2 | CASSPLGGTLSYEQYF
TRBV5-1 | CASSLVPGGTRGYF
TRBV11-3 | CASSVSTSGGQETQYF
TRBV7-2 | CASTPGAKTTYEQYF
TRBV15 | CATSRGSSYNEQFF
TRBV11-2 | CASSLSARETQYF
TRBV5-6 | CASSLLNRVDGYTF
TRBV5-6 | CASIQRGITDTQYF
TRBV4-3 | CASSQDSGGRTDTQYF
TRBV4-2 | CASSPRGGYGYTF
TRBV2 | CASNTGMNTEAFF
TRBV7-2 | CASSYSTDRGQPQHF
TRBV10-3 | CAIRDGLAGTETQYF
TRBV7-7 | CASSLGRLVDTGELFF
TRBV11-2 | CASSRDLLTDTQYF
TRBV5-1 | CASSFTQIGDEQFF
TRBV5-4 | CSYGSYNSPLHF
TRBV5-6 | CASSTDSRSTLANYGYTF
TRBV11-2 | CASSLVWGLAGVLNEQFF
TRBV5-1 | CASSLAGTGMDWGNGYTF
TRBV4-1 | CASSQELSGRYEQYF
TRBV28 | CASRGTAYSYEQYF
TRBV4-2 | CASSKQGSTYTF
TRBV6-1 | CASRLRAWEQYF
TRBV2 | CASRDRDSVSGANVLTF
TRBV5-6 | CASSPRTSGGPVEQFF
TRBV18 | CASRQGITNEKLFF
TRBV6-6 | CASSYSRTSGGETQYF
TRBV29-1 | CSVHTGYDTGELFF
TRBV25-1 | CASSRTGGRNTIYF
TRBV7-3 | CASSPRGGAVADTQYF
TRBV5-1 | CASSRRASVRETQYF